These T cell receptor beta chains were read from a single sample in a study of sequential checkpoint blockade in melanoma. TCRdb's table, derived via immunoSEQ multiplex PCR, lists solely in-frame clones and lacks some. The sample holds some 3,700 clones, under 20% seen once. The sample consisted of tumor tissue (inferred from file names), taken from a patient given nivolumab and ipilimumab in sequence. Source of these receptors: a human patient with melanoma. Some clones in this sample may be carry-over from other donors' samples. Each CDR3 is given with its conserved first and last residue. Fields, in order: J gene, D gene, V gene, clone size, CDR3 protein, CDR3 DNA. The D gene is left open where the match is weak. Not every row has a clone size; where given, it reads once, few, many or a size class.

TRBJ2-5,TRBD1,TRBV11-3,-,CASSLYGSWSQGSETQYF,TGTGCCAGCAGCTTATATGGTAGTTGGTCACAGGGGTCAGAGACCCAGTACTTC
TRBJ2-3,TRBD1,TRBV11-3,few,CASSNRGRTDTQYF,TGTGCCAGCAGCAACAGGGGGCGAACAGATACGCAGTATTTT
TRBJ2-7,-,TRBV7-1,many,CASSPPGRLEQYF,TGTGCCAGCAGCCCCCCGGGTAGACTCGAGCAGTACTTC
TRBJ2-3,TRBD2,TRBV11-3,-,CASSLDGGDRGTQYF,TGTGCCAGCAGCTTAGACGGGGGGGACCGGGGTACGCAGTATTTT
TRBJ1-3,-,TRBV10-3,-,CAISESGSFGIYF,TGTGCCATCAGTGAGAGTGGCTCCTTCGGCATATATTTT
TRBJ2-2,-,TRBV19,-,CASTRVLNTGELFF,TGTGCCAGTACGCGGGTTCTGAACACCGGGGAGCTGTTTTTT
TRBJ1-5,-,TRBV30,-,CAWKDSGYQPQHF,TGTGCCTGGAAAGATTCAGGATATCAGCCCCAGCATTTT
TRBJ1-4,TRBD1,TRBV19,few,CASSRQGRVTNEKLFF,TGTGCCAGTAGTCGACAGGGGAGGGTGACTAATGAAAAACTGTTTTTT
TRBJ1-1,TRBD1,TRBV19,few,CASNPTGGLNTEAFF,TGTGCCAGTAATCCGACAGGGGGATTGAACACTGAAGCTTTCTTT
TRBJ1-6,-,TRBV15,few,CATSREAWKDSPLHF,TGTGCCACCAGCAGAGAGGCCTGGAAAGATTCACCCCTCCACTTT
TRBJ1-4,TRBD1,TRBV19,-,CASSIGRDSEKLFF,TGTGCCAGTAGTATCGGAAGGGACAGCGAAAAACTGTTTTTT
TRBJ1-6,TRBD1,TRBV6-8,few,CASSYVTGQGALRSYNSPLHF,TGTGCCAGCAGTTACGTCACGGGACAGGGGGCTTTGCGTTCCTATAATTCACCCCTCCACTTT
TRBJ1-2,TRBD1,TRBV6-8,-,CASTLGQGIYGYTF,TGTGCCAGCACCCTGGGACAGGGGATCTATGGCTACACCTTC
TRBJ2-7,-,TRBV11-3,many,CASSSSLVRDSYEQYF,TGTGCCAGCAGCTCCAGTCTGGTACGGGACTCCTACGAGCAGTACTTC
TRBJ1-6,-,TRBV6-8,few,CASTLGNENSPLHF,TGTGCCAGCACCCTGGGGAACGAGAATTCACCCCTCCACTTT
TRBJ1-5,-,TRBV11-3,-,CASSLRGSNQPQHF,TGTGCCAGCAGCTTGAGAGGGAGCAATCAGCCCCAGCATTTT
TRBJ1-5,-,TRBV30,-,CAWSGRTVSNQPQHF,TGTGCCTGGAGTGGTAGGACAGTTAGCAATCAGCCCCAGCATTTT
TRBJ2-5,TRBD2,TRBV11-3,many,CASSFGGGGTRGTQYF,TGTGCCAGCAGCTTTGGCGGGGGGGGCACGCGGGGAACCCAGTACTTC
TRBJ1-4,-,TRBV19,-,CASREPANEKLFF,TGTGCCAGTCGTGAGCCGGCTAATGAAAAACTGTTTTTT
TRBJ2-5,-,TRBV18,-,CASSPPSGGRQGETQYF,TGTGCCAGCTCACCACCGTCGGGGGGCCGCCAAGGAGAGACCCAGTACTTC
TRBJ2-1,-,TRBV6-8,few,CAISLPGGRNNEQFF,TGTGCCATCAGTTTGCCCGGGGGCCGAAACAATGAGCAGTTCTTC
TRBJ1-2,TRBD1,TRBV28,few,CASKKTGLGYTF,TGTGCCAGCAAAAAGACAGGGTTAGGCTACACCTTC
TRBJ2-2,-,TRBV6-8,-,CASSYFPLNTGELFF,TGTGCCAGCAGTTACTTCCCCTTGAACACCGGGGAGCTGTTTTTT
TRBJ2-2,-,TRBV19,-,CASSMLGGYTGRTGELFF,TGTGCCAGTAGTATGTTGGGGGGTTATACAGGGCGGACCGGGGAGCTGTTTTTT
TRBJ2-5,TRBD1,TRBV11-3,few,CASSPPDRVQETQYF,TGTGCCAGCAGCCCCCCGGACAGGGTCCAAGAGACCCAGTACTTC
TRBJ1-3,-,TRBV7-6,few,CASSQQVGGYSGNTIYF,TGTGCCAGCAGCCAGCAGGTGGGGGGCTACTCTGGAAACACCATATATTTT
TRBJ1-4,-,TRBV11-3,many,CASSLYGGRLINEKLFF,TGTGCCAGCAGCTTATACGGGGGCAGACTTATTAATGAAAAACTGTTTTTT
TRBJ1-1,TRBD1,TRBV11-3,medium-sized,CASSTHEYRGLGTEAFF,TGTGCCAGCAGCACCCATGAGTACAGGGGTTTGGGCACTGAAGCTTTCTTT